This is a list of T cell receptor beta chains from one sample in a study of OX40 agonist ivuxolimab in advanced cancers. TCRdb's copy holds only in-frame clones and misses some; the assay was immunoSEQ multiplex PCR. Here the sample spans some 41,000 clones, about 86% being singletons. The material sequenced was CD4+ or CD8+ T cells sorted from blood, taken in a trial of the OX40 agonist ivuxolimab. Receptors originate from an adult with an advanced solid tumor such as melanoma, head and neck, liver or kidney cancer. Each CDR3 is given with its conserved first and last residue. The order of the fields is V gene, J gene, clone size, D gene, CDR3 DNA, CDR3 protein. The D gene is left open where the match is weak. Size tells how often a clone was seen (once, few, many) or the class of an expanded clone, and some rows leave it out.

>TRBV4-2|TRBJ1-2|.|TRBD1
TGTGCCAGCAGCCAAGGAGGGGGCAGCTATGGCTACACCTTC
CASSQGGGSYGYTF
>TRBV18|TRBJ2-5|.|TRBD1
TGTGCCAGCTCACGCTCGGCCAGGGGGCTGGAGACCCAGTACTTC
CASSRSARGLETQYF
>TRBV10-3|TRBJ1-4|.|TRBD1
TGTGCCATCAGTGACGATATGAGACAGGGCGGTGAAAAACTGTTTTTT
CAISDDMRQGGEKLFF
>TRBV10-3|TRBJ2-7|.|TRBD1
TGTGCCATCAGTAACCCGGACAGGGGGTCCTACGAGCAGTACTTC
CAISNPDRGSYEQYF
>TRBV10-2|TRBJ1-2|.|.
TGCGCCAGCAGTGAGTCCGGCGGGCTCAACTATGGCTACACCTTC
CASSESGGLNYGYTF
>TRBV6-5|TRBJ1-2|once|.
TGTGCCAGCAGTTACGGGCAGCGCGCGGGTGGCTACACCTTC
CASSYGQRAGGYTF
>TRBV18|TRBJ1-2|few|.
TGTGCCAGCTCACCACTTGGACGGACGGCGCATTACGGCTACACCTTC
CASSPLGRTAHYGYTF
>TRBV30|TRBJ2-3|.|TRBD2
TGTGCCTGGGGCCCGGGGAGGGGCACCGCAGATACGCAGTATTTT
CAWGPGRGTADTQYF
>TRBV6-1|TRBJ1-4|.|TRBD1
TGTGCCAGCAGTGAGGGGGGGACAGTTAATGAAAAACTGTTTTTT
CASSEGGTVNEKLFF
>TRBV7-3|TRBJ1-1|.|.
TGTGCCAGCACTCCGGGCGGACAGCCTGAAGCTTTCTTT
CASTPGGQPEAFF
>TRBV2|TRBJ2-1|.|.
TGTGCCAGCAGTCCTACAGACAATGAGCAGTTCTTC
CASSPTDNEQFF
>TRBV4-1|TRBJ1-1|few|TRBD1
TGCGCCAGCAGCCTCTCCGGGACAGCAGGCTATGAAGCTTTCTTT
CASSLSGTAGYEAFF
>TRBV2|TRBJ2-2|.|.
TGTGCCAGCAGGGACTACACCGGGGAGCTGTTTTTT
CASRDYTGELFF
>TRBV2|TRBJ2-3|.|.
TGTGCCAGCAGCCTCGGGTGGGCAGATACGCAGTATTTT
CASSLGWADTQYF
>TRBV5-1|TRBJ1-1|.|.
TGCGCCAGCAGTCTACAGGGCCCAGGGGACACTGAAGCTTTCTTT
CASSLQGPGDTEAFF
>TRBV2|TRBJ1-6|few|TRBD1
TGTGCCAGCAGGCCGGGACAGGGGTCACCCCTCCACTTT
CASRPGQGSPLHF
>TRBV7-2|TRBJ2-1|few|.
TGTGCCAGCAGCTCCCAGGTAGGTGAATTCTATGAGCAGTTCTTC
CASSSQVGEFYEQFF
>TRBV5-1|TRBJ2-2|.|.
TGCGCCAGCAGCTGGGCCCGAGACACCGGGGAGCTGTTTTTT
CASSWARDTGELFF
>TRBV27|TRBJ2-7|once|.
TGTGCCAGCGGCCACAGGGACTCCTACGAGCAGTACTTC
CASGHRDSYEQYF
>TRBV27|TRBJ2-5|.|.
TGTGCAGTCTTGCGCGTAGCGGACCCCCAAGAGACCCAGTACTTC
CAVLRVADPQETQYF
>TRBV7-2|TRBJ2-7|.|TRBD2
TGTGCCAGCAGCACGCTAGCGGAAACCTACGAGCAGTACTTC
CASSTLAETYEQYF
>TRBV9|TRBJ2-3|.|TRBD2
TGTGCCAGCAGCGGTTCGGGTCGCGGGGGAACGGATACGCAGTATTTT
CASSGSGRGGTDTQYF
>TRBV19|TRBJ2-3|.|TRBD1
TGTGCCAGTAGTAAGCGTGACAGGGTCCGCACAGATACGCAGTATTTT
CASSKRDRVRTDTQYF
>TRBV9|TRBJ2-1|.|.
TGTGCCAGCAGCGTAGGGAGTGAGCAGTTCTTC
CASSVGSEQFF
>TRBV21-1|TRBJ1-4|once|.
TGTGCCAGCCTCAGAGGTATAGGGGCTGTCGAAACATCCCCCGAAAAACTGTTTTTT
CASLRGIGAVETSPEKLFF
>TRBV19|TRBJ2-5|.|TRBD1
TGTGCCAGTAGTGCCCGCCGGACAGGGGTTCAAGAGACCCAGTACTTC
CASSARRTGVQETQYF
>TRBV7-2|TRBJ1-1|.|.
TGTGCCAGCAGCCGTTACGGGGTGATGAACACTGAAGCTTTCTTT
CASSRYGVMNTEAFF
>TRBV28|TRBJ2-1|.|.
TGTGCCAGCAGTGGGACGGGACCTGGTGAGCAGTTCTTC
CASSGTGPGEQFF
>TRBV13|TRBJ1-5|.|.
TGTGCCAGCAGCTTAGGCAGGGGTTCGGGTCAGCCCCAGCATTTT
CASSLGRGSGQPQHF
>TRBV11-2|TRBJ1-2|.|TRBD1
TGTGCCAGCAGCGCGGAATTCGGGACAGGTCCTGTGGACACCTTC
CASSAEFGTGPVDTF
>TRBV5-4|TRBJ2-4|.|.
TGTGCCAGCAGCTTGACAGGTTCTAAAAACATTCAGTACTTC
CASSLTGSKNIQYF
>TRBV5-1|TRBJ2-2|.|.
TGCGCCAGCAGCTTCGGGAAGCGTGGGAATGAAATCCACACCGGGGAGCTGTTTTTT
CASSFGKRGNEIHTGELFF
>TRBV7-9|TRBJ2-1|.|.
TGTGCCAGCAGCTTAGAACGGACTCCTCCCGGAAATGAGCAGTTCTTC
CASSLERTPPGNEQFF
>TRBV2|TRBJ2-2|.|.
TGTGCCAGCAACACAGGGACGAACACCGGGGAGCTGTTTTTT
CASNTGTNTGELFF
>TRBV2|TRBJ2-7|.|.
TGTGCCAGCAGTAAGGAGGGGTACGAGCAGTACTTC
CASSKEGYEQYF
>TRBV27|TRBJ2-2|.|.
TGTGCCAGCAGCCTGGGGAACACCGGGGAGCTGTTTTTT
CASSLGNTGELFF
>TRBV2|TRBJ2-7|.|TRBD1
TGTGCCAGCAGGGGGACAGGGTTAGGCTCCTACGAGCAGTACTTC
CASRGTGLGSYEQYF
>TRBV2|TRBJ1-2|.|.
TGTGCCAGCAGTGAGCTAGGAGGCTATGGCTACACCTTC
CASSELGGYGYTF
>TRBV7-3|TRBJ2-5|.|.
TGTGCCAGCAGCTTAAGGGGGGGGCGGGAGACCCAGTACTTC
CASSLRGGRETQYF
>TRBV11-2|TRBJ1-1|.|.
TGTGCCAGCAGCTTAATTGGGGGACCCCACCTGAACACTGAAGCTTTCTTT
CASSLIGGPHLNTEAFF
>TRBV6-5|TRBJ1-5|.|.
TGTGCCAGCAGCCCGTATGGCGGCAATCAGCCCCAGCATTTT
CASSPYGGNQPQHF
>TRBV29-1|TRBJ2-1|.|.
TGCAGCGTTGGAGAGGGTGACAATGAGCAGTTCTTC
CSVGEGDNEQFF
>TRBV2|TRBJ2-7|.|.
TGTGCCAGCAGGCCTTCCTCTGTGGCCTACGAGCAGTACTTC
CASRPSSVAYEQYF
>TRBV21-1|TRBJ1-2|.|.
TGTGCCAGCAGCAAGAAAGGGGGGAAGCCTAACTATGGCTACACCTTC
CASSKKGGKPNYGYTF
>TRBV5-5|TRBJ2-7|.|TRBD2
TGTGCCAGCAGCTTGAGTTGGACTAGCGGGGGGGCCAGCTCCTACGAGCAGTACTTC
CASSLSWTSGGASSYEQYF
>TRBV11-2|TRBJ2-7|.|.
TGTGCCAGCAGCTTCCGGGACTTCTCCTACGAGCAGTACTTC
CASSFRDFSYEQYF
>TRBV19|TRBJ1-2|.|TRBD1
TGTGCCAGTACACCATTCCGGGACAGGTGGGACTATGGCTACACCTTC
CASTPFRDRWDYGYTF
>TRBV18|TRBJ1-4|.|.
TGTGCCAGCTCCATAGGACGGAGCAATGAAAAACTGTTTTTT
CASSIGRSNEKLFF
>TRBV11-2|TRBJ2-3|.|TRBD2
TGTGCCACGACTAGCGGGCGAGATACGCAGTATTTT
CATTSGRDTQYF
>TRBV5-4|TRBJ1-1|.|TRBD1
TGTGCCAGCAGCTTCGACAGGGGTTGGAACACTGAAGCTTTCTTT
CASSFDRGWNTEAFF
>TRBV2|TRBJ2-2|.|.
TGTGCCAGCAAGATCGGGCTCGGGGGACTTTCTGGGGAGCTGTTTTTT
CASKIGLGGLSGELFF
>TRBV11-2|TRBJ2-3|.|TRBD2
TGTGCCAGCAGCTCTCTAGCGGGGATGTCAGATACGCAGTATTTT
CASSSLAGMSDTQYF